Sequencing of this TCR beta chain was carried out in a study of OX40 agonist ivuxolimab in advanced cancers. Study summary: A mean age of roughly 66 years, range about 20 to 79, was recorded, and 82.7% were male.

The data were produced by immunoSEQ multiplex PCR, yet TCRdb's version contains in-frame clones alone and is incomplete. The repertoire includes about 94,000 clones, about nine tenths of them detected once, and about 0.29% sits in the top ten. The sequenced sample was CD4+ or CD8+ T cells sorted from blood, obtained in a trial of the OX40 agonist ivuxolimab. This receptor was taken from an adult with an advanced solid tumor such as melanoma, head and neck, liver or kidney cancer.

The CDR3 DNA sequence: TGTGCCAGCAGTTACATGGGGGAGCAGTTCTTC. This encodes CASSYMGEQFF. The genes are TRBV6-5 and TRBJ2-1; D not certain. The CDR3 runs 11 residues. The germline V gene has CDR1 MNHEY and CDR2 SVGAGI. Trimming pared 2 bases from V and 10 bases from J, leaving 6 bases between.